This T cell receptor (beta chain) was obtained from a study of CD8 T cells in ankylosing spondylitis. The CDR3 covers 15 residues. Germline V gene data show CDR1 as LNHNV and CDR2 as YYDKDF (reference sequence). Trimming took off 1 base at V and 1 base at J, with 8 bases between the two ends. General study points: Disease-linked clones were reportedly significantly enriched in matched ankylosing spondylitis synovial fluid. Among TCR beta sequences, a motif of roughly 8 highly homologous variants appeared characteristic of ankylosing spondylitis blood.

TCRdb recomputed calls from the 5' RACE reads with MiXCR, one row per CDR3 protein. This sample has a few hundred thousand distinct CDR3 sequences, with approximately 20% found just once. This clonotype has a count of ten or more. Its cognate antigen is unknown. This receptor was taken from a male donor with ankylosing spondylitis. This rearrangement joins TRBV15 to TRBJ1-5; D gene ambiguous. The sequenced sample was blood, either unsorted or a sorted T cell fraction (not recorded which). The CDR3 DNA follows: TGTGCCACCAGCAGAGGGTGGCAGAGCAATCAGCCCCAGCATTTT. Translating gives CATSRGWQSNQPQHF. The full variable domain, its missing parts supplied by reference TRBV15 and TRBJ1-5, is DAMVIQNPRYQVTQFGKPVTLSCSQTLNHNVMYWYQQKSSQAPKLLFHYYDKDFNNEADTPDNFQSRRPNTSFCFLDIRSPGLGDTAMYLCATSRGWQSNQPQHFGDGTRLSIL.